This T cell receptor beta chain was sequenced during a study of tissue T cells after allogeneic stem cell transplantation. CDR1 is KGHPV and CDR2 is FQNQEV in the germline V gene (reference sequence). This CDR3 comprises 14 residues. V was pared by 0 bases and J by 0 bases, with 4 bases between. Indicated time point: mouse harvest day 14 after allogeneic transplant. Each mouse received 10^7 T-cell-depleted marrow cells plus 10^6 splenic CD5+ T cells by tail vein. This mouse GVHD model was MHC-mismatched B6 to BALB/c, profiled day 7 or 14. The protocol was immunoSEQ multiplex PCR, while the TCRdb copy is restricted to in-frame clones and leaves out a portion. Among some 5,000 clones listed, roughly 31% were seen once. In the case of this clone: Gene names are mouse gene names. Coverage ceases 1 residue before the CDR3 finishes, and the germline J gene fills in the end. Other DNA variants within this sample encode the same CDR3.

Input material: skin. The chain combines TRBV26 with TRBJ2-4, with unresolved D. This TCR was sampled from a female BALB/c mouse given C57BL/6 T cells with graft-versus-host disease after an allogeneic hematopoietic cell transplant. This chain's CDR3 is CASSLSSSQNTLYF. Partial CDR3 DNA: TGTGCCAGCAGTCTGTCATCCAGTCAAAACACCTTGTAC.